Listed here are 20 T cell receptor beta chains from one sample, sequenced in a study of T cells and Merkel cell carcinoma outcomes. Assay: immunoSEQ multiplex PCR; the TCRdb copy retains only in-frame clones and omits some. Among some 19,000 clones, approximately 80% were seen once, and the ten largest hold 2.5% to 3.5%. Sample: tumor tissue from Merkel cell carcinoma. The source is a human donor with Merkel cell carcinoma.

The chain recombines TRBV19 with TRBJ1-1, with 8 positions matching TRBD1. Losses at the gene ends were 9 bases for V and 8 bases for J; bases not matched to a gene: 8. Germline-derived CDR1 and CDR2 are LNHDA and SQIVND (reference sequence). The CDR3 runs 12 residues. As DNA, the CDR3 is TGTGCCAGCCAACGGGGGGACAGGGAAGCTTTCTTT. Translated, it gives CASQRGDREAFF.

The V gene is TRBV6-5, the J gene TRBJ1-2; D is ambiguous. The V gene lost 3 bases and the J gene lost 4 bases, with 9 bases spanning the gap. CDR1 and CDR2 (germline): MNHEY, SVGAGI. The CDR3 runs to 13 residues. CDR3 bases: TGTGCCAGCAGTTATCTGATCGGCTATGGCTACACCTTC. Amino acids: CASSYLIGYGYTF.

V and J are TRBV6-6 and TRBJ2-3; D not resolved. The germline V gene has CDR1 MNHNY and CDR2 SVGAGI (reference sequence). V was trimmed by 6 bases and J by 5 bases, leaving 9 bases between them. There are 12 residues in the CDR3. CDR3 region: CASSIHIDTQYF. CDR3 in DNA: TGTGCCAGCAGCATACACATAGATACGCAGTATTTT.

The rearrangement uses TRBV29-1 and TRBJ2-6; D gene unclear. Deletions cut 5 bases from V and 2 bases from J, with 16 bases between. CDR3 length equals 16 residues. CDR1 and CDR2 from the germline V gene are SQVTM and ANQGSEA. CDR3 protein: CSVTLQMETGANVLTF. CDR3 bases: TGCAGCGTTACATTACAGATGGAAACTGGGGCCAACGTCCTGACTTTC.

The chain couples TRBV6-6 to TRBJ1-2, with 7 bases lining up with TRBD1. CDR1 is MNHNY and CDR2 is SVGAGI in the germline V gene (reference sequence). Trimming removed 2 bases from V and 8 bases from J; junction bases left unmatched: 11. The CDR3 runs to 15 residues. Here the CDR3 reads CASSYGGTVSKGYTF. The CDR3 DNA follows: TGTGCCAGCAGTTACGGAGGGACAGTTTCAAAAGGCTACACCTTC.

V usage is TRBV6-5 and J usage is TRBJ2-7; maybe TRBD1 (5 bases). Germline V gene sequence: CDR1 MNHEY, CDR2 SVGAGI. The germline V and J ends were trimmed by 2 bases and 0 bases, with 11 bases remaining between them. This CDR3 comprises 15 residues. CDR3 sequence (DNA): TGTGCCAGCAGTTACGTCCAGGGAATCTCCTACGAGCAGTACTTC. This codes for CASSYVQGISYEQYF.

The chain uses TRBV11-3 and TRBJ2-4; no firm D call. The CDR3 totals 13 residues. V was cut by 5 bases and J by 3 bases, with 8 bases left in between. The germline CDR1 and CDR2 sequences are SGHNT and YENEEA. This chain's CDR3 is CASSKGDKNIQYF. As DNA, the CDR3 is TGTGCCAGCAGCAAGGGCGACAAAAACATTCAGTACTTC.

The chain has TRBV5-5 and TRBJ2-3; no clear D. From germline, CDR1 is SGHKS and CDR2 YYEKEE (reference sequence). With 2 bases removed from V and 3 bases from J, the gap between germline ends came to 1 base. There are 11 residues in the CDR3. The CDR3 loop is CASSFTDTQYF. The CDR3 bases are TGTGCCAGCAGCTTTACAGATACGCAGTATTTT.

The genes are TRBV14 and TRBJ1-2; D gene ambiguous. Germline CDR1 and CDR2: SGHDN and FVKESK. The CDR3 runs to 12 residues. V lost 3 bases and J lost 11, with 13 bases in between. CDR3 nucleotides: TGTGCCAGCAGCCAGGCGGAAGGAACGTACACCTTC. As protein: CASSQAEGTYTF.

Remarks on this clone: Other DNA sequences of this sample code for an identical CDR3. The chain carries TRBV7-9 and TRBJ2-4, with D possibly matching TRBD2 (5 bases). This CDR3 has 17 residues. V lost 4 bases to trimming and J lost 1 base, with 17 bases between them. Germline CDR1 and CDR2: SEHNR and FQNEAQ (reference sequence). The DNA of the CDR3 is TGTGCCAGCAGCTCCTCGAAATCTGGGGAGGCCAAAAACATTCAGTACTTC. Its translation is CASSSSKSGEAKNIQYF.

This clone was observed a few times. V usage is TRBV10-3 and J usage is TRBJ1-2; 9 bases are a match to TRBD1. V lost 0 bases, J lost 1 base, and 6 bases stayed unmatched. CDR3 size: 17 residues. CDR1 ENHRY and CDR2 SYGVKD come from the germline V gene. This CDR3 reads CAISESILDRGNYGYTF. DNA of the CDR3: TGTGCCATCAGTGAGTCGATTCTGGACAGGGGTAACTATGGCTACACCTTC.

The V and J genes are TRBV2 and TRBJ1-3; TRBD1 is a possible D gene (6 bases). This CDR3 contains 15 residues. Germline V gene data show CDR1 as SNHLY and CDR2 as FYNNEI. Trimming cost V 6 bases and J 1 base, with 13 bases left between them. The DNA for the CDR3 is TGTGCCAGCAGACTGAGGGGGGATTCTGGAAACACCATATATTTT. Its translation is CASRLRGDSGNTIYF.

V and J are TRBV5-1 and TRBJ2-2; 8 bases are shared with TRBD2. CDR3 length: 15 residues. Germline V gene sequence: CDR1 SGHRS, CDR2 YFSETQ. Trimming removed 0 bases from V and 4 bases from J; junction bases left unmatched: 2. The CDR3 protein is CASSLETSGTGELFF. CDR3 DNA: TGCGCCAGCAGCTTGGAAACTAGCGGCACCGGGGAGCTGTTTTTT.

This clone came up a few times. The rearrangement uses TRBV7-3 and TRBJ2-3; D gene ambiguous. This CDR3 has 14 residues. Germline V gives CDR1 SGHTA, CDR2 FQGTGA. Trimming stripped 5 bases from V and 6 bases from J, with 15 bases between. CDR3 in amino acids: CASSPSNWRDTQYF. CDR3 coding DNA: TGTGCCAGCAGCCCCTCGAACTGGCGGGATACGCAGTATTTT.

As concerns this clone: One end of the junction does not line up with germline, which may come from a read error. The rearrangement links TRBV5-1 to TRBJ1-2, with TRBD1 matching over 9 bases. There are 15 residues in the CDR3. In germline, CDR1 is SGHRS, CDR2 YFSETQ. CDR3 nucleotides: TGCGTCAGCAGCTGGGACAGGGTCGGGATCTATGGCTACACCTTC. Translated: CVSSWDRVGIYGYTF.

The chain couples TRBV6-6 to TRBJ1-2; 10 positions match TRBD1. The CDR3 is 15 amino acids. CDR1 and CDR2 (germline): MNHNY, SVGAGI (reference sequence). Unmatched junction bases numbered 11, after V lost 6 bases and J lost 7 bases. CDR3 region: CASRVVHGTGVGYTF. CDR3 bases: TGTGCCAGCAGAGTCGTACACGGGACAGGGGTTGGCTACACCTTC.

V and J are TRBV2 and TRBJ1-1; D gene ambiguous. The CDR3 covers 10 residues. Germline CDR1 and CDR2: SNHLY and FYNNEI. The ends were cut back, 4 bases at V and 11 bases at J, with 8 bases in the middle. The CDR3 reads CASSGVGAFF. DNA for the CDR3: TGTGCCAGCAGTGGGGTGGGCGCTTTCTTT.

V and J are TRBV27 and TRBJ2-7, with 10 bases aligning to TRBD2. The CDR3 runs 18 residues. V gave up 5 bases and J gave up 6 bases; unmatched junction bases: 19. In germline, CDR1 is MNHEY, CDR2 SMNVEV (reference sequence). Here the CDR3 DNA reads TGTGCCAGCAGTGGGATAAGCGGGAGGGCAGCGGTGGGAACCGAGCAGTACTTC. Amino acid sequence: CASSGISGRAAVGTEQYF.

The rearrangement uses TRBV7-9 and TRBJ2-3, with 8 nucleotides matching TRBD2. Per germline, CDR1 SEHNR and CDR2 FQNEAQ (reference sequence). The CDR3 length is 18 residues. V lost 5 bases, J lost 4 bases, and 17 bases stayed unmatched. DNA for the CDR3: TGTGCCAGCAGCAAGAGGGAGTTCGGGACTAGTTGGCCAGATACGCAGTATTTT. This translates into CASSKREFGTSWPDTQYF.

This chain joins TRBV10-3 and TRBJ2-1, with 14 bases matching TRBD2. The CDR3 sequence is 17 residues long. Germline CDR1 and CDR2: ENHRY and SYGVKD. V was pared by 6 bases and J by 7 bases, with 11 bases of the junction left unmatched. For the CDR3, the DNA is TGTGCCATCAGGTGGGACCGAAGACTAGCGGGAGGGAATGAGCAGTTCTTC. Encoded protein: CAIRWDRRLAGGNEQFF.